This T cell receptor beta chain derives from a study of T cells in Graves' hyperthyroidism and ophthalmopathy. About the study: Any treatment followed the collection of peripheral blood at initial diagnosis.

What was amplified from RNA transcripts were TCR beta CDR3 regions. Carried out on the TCR CDR3, a first-round RT-PCR used the HTBI primer set. TCRdb independently ran MiXCR on the multiplex PCR reads; one entry per CDR3 protein. The table shows approximately 380,000 distinct CDR3 sequences, with 18% occurring only once. This clonotype was recorded many times. The antigen is not known. Exclusions: uncontrolled infection, other autoimmune disease, pregnancy, lactation. With V trimmed by 4 bases and J by 3 bases, 3 bases remained unmatched. Per germline, CDR1 SGHRS and CDR2 YFSETQ. This CDR3 is 13 amino acids long. Study-wide points: Ophthalmopathy, as predicted by the model, came a median around 6 months after the prediction. Separation of ophthalmopathy from stable hyperthyroidism was achieved by a 13 V-J model.

The sequence was obtained from a man between 18 and 29 years old with Graves' ophthalmopathy. The rearrangement uses TRBV5-1 and TRBJ2-7, with TRBD1 identical over 8 bases. The sequencing input was blood. CDR3 sequence (DNA): TGCGCCAGCAGCCTACAGGGGGACTACGAGCAGTACTTC. Protein: CASSLQGDYEQYF.